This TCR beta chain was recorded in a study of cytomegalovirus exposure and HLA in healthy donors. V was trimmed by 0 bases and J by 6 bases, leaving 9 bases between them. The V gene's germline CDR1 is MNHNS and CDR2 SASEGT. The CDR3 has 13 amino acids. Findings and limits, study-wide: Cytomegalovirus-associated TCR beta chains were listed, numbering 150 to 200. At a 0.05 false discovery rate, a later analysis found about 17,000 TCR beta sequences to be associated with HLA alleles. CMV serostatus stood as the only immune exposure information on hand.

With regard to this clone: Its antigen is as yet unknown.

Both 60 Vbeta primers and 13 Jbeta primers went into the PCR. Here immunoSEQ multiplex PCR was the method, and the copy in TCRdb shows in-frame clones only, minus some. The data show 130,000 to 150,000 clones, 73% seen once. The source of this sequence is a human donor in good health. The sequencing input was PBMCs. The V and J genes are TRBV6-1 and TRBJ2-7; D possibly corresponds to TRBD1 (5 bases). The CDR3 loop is CASSEAGRGEQYF. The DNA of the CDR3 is TGTGCCAGCAGTGAAGCGGGTAGGGGCGAGCAGTACTTC.